The following is a T cell receptor beta chain sequence with its context. This record belongs to a study of blood T cell repertoires in COVID-19. The CDR3 totals 13 residues. Trimming pared 3 bases from V and 6 bases from J, leaving 11 bases between. TCRdb's table, derived via immunoSEQ multiplex PCR, lists solely in-frame clones and lacks some. The profile shows around 47,000 clones, roughly 89% of them singletons. The V and J genes are TRBV12-3 or TRBV12-4 and TRBJ1-1; possibly TRBD1 for D (6 bases). Source material: peripheral blood. The source is a man in his forties or fifties with COVID-19, enrolled during active disease. The CDR3 DNA follows: TGTGCCAGCAGTTTCCAGGGGCGGGCTGAAGCTTTCTTT. It codes for CASSFQGRAEAFF.